A single sample gave rise to the 30 T cell receptor beta chains below, sequenced in a study of T cell responses to AZD1222 COVID-19 vaccine. Method: immunoSEQ multiplex PCR; TCRdb's copy keeps in-frame clones and lacks some. The data hold 95,000 to 100,000 clones, with about 88% observed a single time. This specimen was peripheral blood, taken 28 days after the second AZD1222 dose. The receptor source for this set is an adult who received the AZD1222 COVID-19 vaccine.

The chain is built from TRBV12-3 or TRBV12-4 and TRBJ2-7; 9 bases match TRBD1. The CDR3 sequence is 13 residues long. The ends lost 7 bases at V and 3 bases at J; junction bases unmatched: 4. CDR3 sequence (DNA): TGTGCCAGCACCCCGGACAGGGGCTACGAGCAGTACTTC. Translating it yields CASTPDRGYEQYF.

The V and J genes are TRBV7-8 and TRBJ1-4; TRBD1 agrees at 9 bases. The CDR3 contains 15 residues. The V and J ends lost 5 bases and 7 bases, in that order; junction bases with no gene match: 8. CDR1 and CDR2 (germline): SGHVS, FQNEAQ. The CDR3 bases are TGTGCCAGCAGCAACCGGGACAGGGTTGGTGAAAAACTGTTTTTT. Translating gives CASSNRDRVGEKLFF. Looking up the rest from reference TRBV7-8 and TRBJ1-4 gives the full variable domain: GAGVSQSPRYKVAKRGQDVALRCDPISGHVSLFWYQQALGQGPEFLTYFQNEAQLDKSGLPSDRFFAERPEGSVSTLKIQRTQQEDSAVYLCASSNRDRVGEKLFFGSGTQLSVL.

Only a few counts were recorded for this clone. The J gene is TRBJ1-1, the V gene TRBV6-5; the D is unclear. Germline V gene lookup returns CDR1 MNHEY and CDR2 SVGAGI. The CDR3 has 14 amino acids. V lost 5 bases, J lost 1 base, and 11 bases lay in between. CDR3 in DNA: TGTGCCAGCAGTACAGACACCTGGAACACTGAAGCTTTCTTT. Translating gives CASSTDTWNTEAFF.

The rearrangement joins TRBV2 to TRBJ1-1; D is ambiguous. The germline gives CDR1 SNHLY, CDR2 FYNNEI. V was clipped by 4 bases and J by 1 base, with 13 bases between them. The CDR3 extends over 15 amino acids. The CDR3 nucleotides read TGTGCCAGCAGTGCTATAGATACAAGGAACACTGAAGCTTTCTTT. As protein: CASSAIDTRNTEAFF.

The chain has TRBV19 and TRBJ1-5; TRBD1 might be the D (5 bases). CDR3 size: 15 residues. The V end was cut by 4 bases, the J end by 3 bases, with 13 bases between. Germline V gives CDR1 LNHDA, CDR2 SQIVND (reference sequence). The DNA of the CDR3 is TGTGCCAGTAGTACGACCCGGGGGTCCAATCAGCCCCAGCATTTT. This encodes CASSTTRGSNQPQHF.

The chain combines TRBV12-3 or TRBV12-4 with TRBJ2-7; D perhaps matches TRBD2 (5 bases). The germline V and J ends were trimmed by 3 bases and 6 bases, with 9 bases remaining between them. The length of the CDR3 is 12 residues. CDR3 region: CASSFTRGEQYF. As DNA, the CDR3 is TGTGCCAGCAGTTTTACTCGGGGCGAGCAGTACTTC.

This sequence joins TRBV5-1 and TRBJ1-2, with a weak D call TRBD1 (5 bases). V lost 0 bases to trimming and J lost 4 bases, with 10 bases between them. Per the germline V gene, CDR1 is SGHRS and CDR2 is YFSETQ. There are 14 residues in the CDR3. CDR3 DNA sequence: TGCGCCAGCAGCTTGGCCCCAGGGTCCTATGGCTACACCTTC. Its protein is CASSLAPGSYGYTF.

V usage is TRBV2 and J usage is TRBJ1-5, with a possible D match to TRBD1 (5 bases). Trimming left V 6 bases short and J 9 bases short, with 12 bases between. The germline CDR1 and CDR2 sequences are SNHLY and FYNNEI. CDR3 length equals 12 residues. Here the CDR3 reads CASRWDVGPQHF. The CDR3, as DNA: TGTGCCAGCAGGTGGGACGTTGGGCCCCAGCATTTT.

A few counts support this clone. This chain uses TRBV6-2 or TRBV6-3 with TRBJ1-1; a weak D match, TRBD1 (5 bases). CDR1 and CDR2 from the germline V gene are MNHEY and SVGEGT. The V end lost 4 bases, the J end lost 5 bases, and 11 bases lay between the germline ends. The CDR3 totals 13 residues. The CDR3 loop reads CASSFSGQTEAFF. CDR3 nucleotides: TGTGCCAGCAGTTTTTCGGGGCAGACTGAAGCTTTCTTT.

The V gene is TRBV4-1, the J gene TRBJ2-7; 10 bases are shared with TRBD1. The V and J ends lost 1 base and 4 bases, in that order; junction bases with no gene match: 7. The CDR3 contains 16 residues. The germline V gene has CDR1 MGHRA and CDR2 YSYEKL. The CDR3 coding sequence is TGCGCCAGCAGCCAAGGACCGGGACAGGGGAATTACGAGCAGTACTTC. It specifies CASSQGPGQGNYEQYF.

The rearrangement links TRBV20-1 to TRBJ2-7; 9 bases match TRBD1. V lost 6 bases and J lost 11; bases outside the gene matches: 5. The germline V gene encodes CDR1 DFQATT and CDR2 SNEGSKA (reference sequence). This CDR3 region has 10 residues. The CDR3 bases are TGCAGTGCAGCCGGGGACAGGGAGTACTTC. This encodes CSAAGDREYF.

The chain has TRBV6-5 and TRBJ2-7; 8 positions agree with TRBD2. Looked up from germline, CDR1 is MNHEY and CDR2 is SVGAGI. The CDR3 length is 11 residues. With 6 bases clipped from V and 7 bases from J, the junction kept 2 bases outside the gene matches. In DNA form, the CDR3 reads TGTGCCAGCAGCTCGGGGGGGGAGCAGTACTTC. This translates into CASSSGGEQYF.

The chain carries TRBV27 and TRBJ2-7; D uncertain. CDR1 MNHEY and CDR2 SMNVEV come from the germline V gene (reference sequence). The CDR3 covers 13 residues. V was cut by 4 bases and J by 2 bases, with 9 bases left in between. The CDR3 loop reads CASSSRTPYEQYF. Here the CDR3 DNA reads TGTGCCAGCAGTTCACGGACCCCCTACGAGCAGTACTTC.

The chain carries TRBV2 and TRBJ1-1, with a tentative D call TRBD1 (5 bases). Germline V gene sequence: CDR1 SNHLY, CDR2 FYNNEI. Trimming cost V 6 bases and J 4 bases, with 15 bases left between them. The CDR3 loop spans 14 amino acids. CDR3: CASRGRRAGTEAFF. For the CDR3, the DNA is TGTGCCAGCAGAGGGCGCAGGGCGGGCACTGAAGCTTTCTTT.

The gene calls are TRBV25-1 and TRBJ1-2, with 8 bases that match TRBD1. With 3 bases clipped from V and 4 bases from J, the junction kept 4 bases outside the gene matches. CDR3 size: 14 residues. Germline-derived CDR1 and CDR2 are MGHDK and SYGVNS. For the CDR3, the DNA is TGTGCCAGCAGTGAGACAGGGGTCGGCTATGGCTACACCTTC. Translation: CASSETGVGYGYTF.

This clone was observed a single time. The V call is TRBV2, the J call TRBJ2-7; 8 bases agree with TRBD2. The CDR3 contains 14 residues. Germline CDR1 is SNHLY and CDR2 is FYNNEI. The J segment lost 2 bases and the V segment lost 8 bases, leaving 8 bases of the junction unmatched. Here the CDR3 reads CASHYTGLAYEQYF. In DNA form, the CDR3 reads TGTGCCAGCCATTACACGGGACTAGCCTACGAGCAGTACTTC.

The rearrangement joins TRBV9 to TRBJ2-7; maybe TRBD1 (7 bases). The CDR3 has 18 amino acids. Deletions cut 4 bases from V and 0 bases from J, with 23 bases between. Germline CDR1 SGDLS, CDR2 YYNGEE. The CDR3 loop is CASSTGDSPSPSSYEQYF. In nucleotides, the CDR3 is TGTGCCAGCAGCACAGGGGACTCACCCAGTCCCTCCTCCTACGAGCAGTACTTC.

The chain joins TRBV3-1 (or the pseudogene TRBV3-2) to TRBJ1-6, with D perhaps TRBD1 (6 bases). Germline V gene data show CDR1 as LGHDT and CDR2 as YNNKEL (reference sequence). CDR3 length: 13 amino acids. V was clipped by 4 bases and J by 7 bases, with 8 bases between them. As DNA, the CDR3 is TGTGCCAGCAGCCGACAGGAAAATTCACCCCTCCACTTT. Its translation is CASSRQENSPLHF.

V is TRBV12-5 and J is TRBJ2-2, with D possibly being TRBD2 (6 bases). V gave up 1 base and J gave up 1 base, with 7 bases separating them. The CDR3 length is 15 residues. Germline CDR1 LGHNT, CDR2 FRNRAP. The CDR3 sequence: CASGLEGLNTGELFF. As DNA, the CDR3 is TGTGCTAGTGGTTTGGAGGGACTGAACACCGGGGAGCTGTTTTTT. Filled out from reference TRBV12-5 and TRBJ2-2, the complete variable domain reads DARVTQTPRHKVTEMGQEVTMRCQPILGHNTVFWYRQTMMQGLELLAYFRNRAPLDDSGMPKDRFSAEMPDATLATLKIQPSEPRDSAVYFCASGLEGLNTGELFFGEGSRLTVL.

The rearrangement links TRBV5-1 to TRBJ2-3; maybe TRBD2 (5 bases). This CDR3 spans 13 amino acids. Germline V gene data show CDR1 as SGHRS and CDR2 as YFSETQ. The germline V and J ends were trimmed by 2 bases and 4 bases, with 8 bases remaining between them. The CDR3: CASSFEGPDTQYF. The CDR3 DNA is TGCGCCAGCAGCTTCGAGGGTCCAGATACGCAGTATTTT. Drawing the rest from reference TRBV5-1 and TRBJ2-3, the complete variable domain is KAGVTQTPRYLIKTRGQQVTLSCSPISGHRSVSWYQQTPGQGLQFLFEYFSETQRNKGNFPGRFSGRQFSNSRSEMNVSTLELGDSALYLCASSFEGPDTQYFGPGTRLTVL.

This clone has more than one count but fewer than ten. The genes are TRBV5-1 and TRBJ1-1, with D possibly being TRBD1 (6 bases). CDR1 and CDR2 from the germline V gene are SGHRS and YFSETQ. This CDR3 has 17 residues. Trimming removed 0 bases from V and 7 bases from J, with 22 bases in between. The CDR3 reads CASSLGGQRLVQVEAFF. As DNA, the CDR3 is TGCGCCAGCAGCTTGGGGGGGCAGAGATTGGTACAGGTTGAAGCTTTCTTT.

V and J are TRBV2 and TRBJ2-3; D remains unclear. This CDR3 region has 11 residues. Trimming stripped 6 bases from V and 6 bases from J, with 7 bases between. CDR1 SNHLY and CDR2 FYNNEI come from the germline V gene. The CDR3 protein is CASSPRDTQYF. In DNA form, the CDR3 reads TGTGCCAGCAGCCCGAGGGATACGCAGTATTTT.

The chain recombines TRBV3-1 (or the pseudogene TRBV3-2) with TRBJ2-3; D is perhaps TRBD2 (6 bases). The CDR3 length is 15 residues. The V gene's germline CDR1 is LGHDT and CDR2 YNNKEL (reference sequence). Trimming pared 2 bases from V and 0 bases from J, leaving 9 bases between. The CDR3 nucleotides read TGTGCCAGCAGCCAACAGGGAGGCAGCACAGATACGCAGTATTTT. Translating gives CASSQQGGSTDTQYF.

This clone was recorded only once. The genes are TRBV4-3 and TRBJ1-1, with D unresolved. Germline V gene sequence: CDR1 LGHNA, CDR2 YSLEER. The CDR3 contains 14 residues. V was cut by 0 bases and J by 5 bases, with 10 bases left in between. The CDR3, as DNA: TGCGCCAGCAGCCAAGAAACGGGGAATACTGAAGCTTTCTTT. Its protein is CASSQETGNTEAFF.

The chain carries TRBV15 and TRBJ1-2; possibly TRBD1 for D (5 bases). Germline CDR1 and CDR2: LNHNV and YYDKDF (reference sequence). V gave up 0 bases and J gave up 4 bases, with 9 bases separating them. The CDR3 contains 14 residues. The CDR3 region has the DNA TGTGCCACCAGCAGAGACAGGGTTGGCTATGGCTACACCTTC. Its protein is CATSRDRVGYGYTF.

This clone was detected a few times. The chain is built from TRBV2 and TRBJ2-7, with D perhaps matching TRBD1 (5 bases). Per germline, CDR1 SNHLY and CDR2 FYNNEI. Trimming removed 5 bases from V and 4 bases from J, with 15 bases in between. The CDR3 has 14 residues. The CDR3 is CASSSRVPGYEQYF. CDR3 bases: TGTGCCAGCAGTAGCAGGGTGCCTGGGTACGAGCAGTACTTC.

The rearrangement joins TRBV7-9 to TRBJ1-1, with a tentative D call TRBD1 (5 bases). Per germline, CDR1 SEHNR and CDR2 FQNEAQ (reference sequence). The CDR3 consists of 12 residues. Trimming pared 1 base from V and 6 bases from J, leaving 6 bases between. The CDR3 bases are TGTGCCAGCAGCTTAGGGGACCCTGAAGCTTTCTTT. Translated: CASSLGDPEAFF.

This clone has a single count. This sequence joins TRBV7-9 and TRBJ2-7, with unresolved D. The V gene's germline CDR1 is SEHNR and CDR2 FQNEAQ (reference sequence). This CDR3 has 16 amino acids. V was shortened by 4 bases and J by 1 base, with 17 bases between the two germline ends. The CDR3 loop reads CASSSARQPPSYEQYF. Here the CDR3 DNA reads TGTGCCAGCAGCTCGGCCCGGCAGCCCCCTTCCTACGAGCAGTACTTC.

This clone has only one observation. The V and J genes are TRBV18 and TRBJ2-1, with 8 bases aligning to TRBD1. CDR1 KGHSH and CDR2 LQKENI come from the germline V gene. V shed 1 base and J 7 bases; nucleotides not matched to a gene: 6. This CDR3 spans 15 amino acids. The CDR3 coding sequence is TGTGCCAGCTCACCACGATGGGACAGGAGTAATGAGCAGTTCTTC. Translation: CASSPRWDRSNEQFF.

This rearrangement joins TRBV6-5 to TRBJ2-5; no firm D call. V was trimmed by 2 bases and J by 5 bases, leaving 9 bases between them. The V gene's germline CDR1 is MNHEY and CDR2 SVGAGI. This CDR3 spans 13 amino acids. CDR3 amino acids: CASSYGAVETQYF. The CDR3 DNA reads as TGTGCCAGCAGTTACGGCGCGGTCGAGACCCAGTACTTC.